What follows are 14 T cell receptor beta chains derived from one specimen sequenced in a study of sequential checkpoint blockade in melanoma. Sequencing was performed with immunoSEQ multiplex PCR; in TCRdb, only in-frame clones are kept and a portion is missing. Of approximately 3,000 clones in the sample, around 19% were seen once. The treatment: randomized to nivolumab then ipilimumab (arm A) or the reverse (arm B). Source: tumor tissue (inferred from file names), taken from a patient given nivolumab and ipilimumab in sequence. The source of these receptors is a human donor with melanoma.

This clone was recorded once. CDR3 in amino acids: CSVVVWTGELFF. The CDR3 bases are TGCAGCGTCGTTGTTTGGACCGGGGAGCTGTTTTTT. V is TRBV29-1 and J is TRBJ2-2; D unresolved. The CDR3 has 12 residues. From germline, CDR1 is SQVTM and CDR2 ANQGSEA. V lost 6 bases and J 5 bases, leaving 10 bases between the germline ends.

The rearrangement joins TRBV19 to TRBJ2-1; 13 nucleotides agree with TRBD2. V lost 5 bases, J lost 0 bases, and 7 bases stayed unmatched. The CDR3 totals 18 residues. CDR1 and CDR2 (germline): LNHDA, SQIVND (reference sequence). CDR3: CASSLSGTSGNSYNEQFF. CDR3 bases: TGTGCCAGTAGTTTATCCGGGACTAGCGGGAACTCCTACAATGAGCAGTTCTTC.

By share, this clone counts as medium-sized (0.01 to 0.1%). The rearrangement joins TRBV28 to TRBJ2-2, with D uncertain. Per germline, CDR1 MDHEN and CDR2 SYDVKM. V dropped 3 bases and J dropped 0 bases, with 14 bases sitting between them. CDR3 length: 17 residues. The CDR3 loop reads CASSLGYHSSNTGELFF. The DNA of the CDR3 is TGTGCCAGCAGTTTGGGCTACCACTCTTCGAACACCGGGGAGCTGTTTTTT.

The gene calls are TRBV6-8 and TRBJ2-3; 11 bases match TRBD2. The germline CDR1 and CDR2 sequences are MNHGY and SAAAGT. The CDR3 totals 14 residues. V shed 8 bases and J 2 bases; nucleotides not matched to a gene: 3. This CDR3 reads CASSTSGATDTQYF. For the CDR3, the DNA is TGTGCCAGCTCGACTAGCGGGGCCACAGATACGCAGTATTTT.

This clone is large. V usage is TRBV11-3 and J usage is TRBJ2-7; D might be TRBD2 (6 bases). The CDR3 contains 15 residues. Trimming cost V 3 bases and J 1 base, with 13 bases left between them. Germline CDR1 is SGHNT and CDR2 is YENEEA. The CDR3 loop reads CASSLVSGLSYEQYF. In DNA, the CDR3 is TGTGCCAGCAGCTTGGTTTCTGGACTATCCTACGAGCAGTACTTC.

This clone is deemed medium-sized (0.01 to 0.1%). The chain carries TRBV4-1 and TRBJ2-7; tentatively, D is TRBD1 (7 bases). The V gene's germline CDR1 is MGHRA and CDR2 YSYEKL. Trimming left V 1 base short and J 4 bases short, with 14 bases between. The CDR3 is 15 amino acids. CDR3 amino acids: CASSQVEGAVYEQYF. The CDR3 coding sequence is TGCGCCAGCAGCCAAGTGGAGGGGGCTGTATACGAGCAGTACTTC.

The V and J genes are TRBV6-8 and TRBJ2-3, with 8 bases matching TRBD2. The CDR3 spans 15 residues. Germline loops: CDR1 MNHGY, CDR2 SAAAGT. Trimming removed 6 bases from V and 5 bases from J; junction bases left unmatched: 10. In DNA, the CDR3 is TGTGCCAGCAGCGAAAACGGGGGGGGATTAGATACGCAGTATTTT. Translation gives CASSENGGGLDTQYF.

This clone is medium-sized within its sample. The genes are TRBV11-3 and TRBJ1-5, with a tentative D call TRBD1 (5 bases). Germline CDR1 is SGHNT and CDR2 is YENEEA. The V end was cut by 3 bases, the J end by 4 bases, with 10 bases between. CDR3 size: 14 residues. DNA of the CDR3: TGTGCCAGCAGCTTTGAGGGGAATAATCAGCCCCAGCATTTT. It yields the protein CASSFEGNNQPQHF.

This clone rates as medium-sized. The rearrangement uses TRBV11-3 and TRBJ1-4; 7 bases fit TRBD1. Looked up from germline, CDR1 is SGHNT and CDR2 is YENEEA. Trimming at V came to 2 bases and at J to 2 bases, leaving 5 bases not matched to a gene. The CDR3 has 16 amino acids. CDR3: CASSLTGDATNEKLFF. DNA of the CDR3: TGTGCCAGCAGCTTAACAGGGGACGCTACTAATGAAAAACTGTTTTTT.

This rearrangement joins TRBV6-8 to TRBJ2-5; D is ambiguous. The CDR3 totals 14 residues. Germline V gene data show CDR1 as MNHGY and CDR2 as SAAAGT. V lost 6 bases and J 1 base, leaving 12 bases between the germline ends. The CDR3 bases are TGTGCCAGCAGCCTGGACGGGCTCCAAGAGACCCAGTACTTC. It translates to CASSLDGLQETQYF.

The V gene is TRBV5-1, the J gene TRBJ2-3; D gene unclear. V was clipped by 4 bases and J by 3 bases, with 18 bases between them. This CDR3 has 16 residues. The germline gives CDR1 SGHRS, CDR2 YFSETQ. The CDR3 protein is CASSLSGVSGTDTQYF. The CDR3 bases are TGCGCCAGCAGCCTCTCCGGAGTTTCTGGGACAGATACGCAGTATTTT.

CDR3 protein: CASSAGQGESYEQYF. In DNA form, the CDR3 reads TGTGCCAGCTCAGCTGGACAGGGGGAATCCTACGAGCAGTACTTC. V gene TRBV18 combines with J gene TRBJ2-7, with 10 bases that match TRBD1. Germline V CDR1 and CDR2: KGHSH, LQKENI. This CDR3 is 15 amino acids long. The ends lost 5 bases at V and 1 base at J; junction bases unmatched: 5.

Only a few counts were recorded for this clone. The genes are TRBV6-8 and TRBJ2-3, with TRBD1 identical over 9 bases. Per germline, CDR1 MNHGY and CDR2 SAAAGT. Losses at the gene ends were 5 bases for V and 0 bases for J; bases not matched to a gene: 3. The CDR3 extends over 15 amino acids. CDR3 in DNA: TGTGCCAGCAGTACCGGACAGGGGAGCACAGATACGCAGTATTTT. This encodes CASSTGQGSTDTQYF.

This clone has only a few counts. The rearrangement uses TRBV6-8 and TRBJ1-1; D perhaps matches TRBD1 (6 bases). Trimming shortened V by 5 bases and J by 0 bases, and 10 bases separated the two germline ends. Germline-derived CDR1 and CDR2 are MNHGY and SAAAGT. The CDR3 sequence is 14 residues long. Here the CDR3 reads CASSRGQLNTEAFF. CDR3 in DNA: TGTGCCAGCAGTAGAGGACAGTTGAACACTGAAGCTTTCTTT.